This entry features one TCR beta chain sequence. The V gene lost 1 base and the J gene lost 6 bases, with 14 bases spanning the gap. CDR3 length: 14 residues. Germline CDR1 is SGDLS and CDR2 is YYNGEE. The source of the sample is a study of cytomegalovirus exposure and HLA in healthy donors. PCR was performed using 60 Vbeta and 13 Jbeta primers. Sequenced by immunoSEQ multiplex PCR; TCRdb stores in-frame clones only, minus some. In the table there are more than 95,000 clones, roughly three quarters of which are singletons. The receptor comes from a man aged 25 to 45 in good health and CMV-seropositive. V gene TRBV9 combines with J gene TRBJ2-7; D is possibly TRBD1 (5 bases). Sequencing was done on a sample of PBMCs. CDR3 residues: CASSVLGSTGEQYF. The CDR3 coding sequence is TGTGCCAGCAGCGTATTAGGTAGCACAGGCGAGCAGTACTTC.